This TCR beta chain came from a study of OX40 agonist ivuxolimab in advanced cancers. Overall study: Prior checkpoint blockade (anti-PD-1, anti-PD-L1 or anti-CTLA-4) was permitted; approximately 41% had it.

The germline V gene encodes CDR1 SGDLS and CDR2 YYNGEE. Trimming took off 3 bases at V and 6 bases at J, with 17 bases between the two ends. The CDR3 is 15 residues long. Libraries were prepared by immunoSEQ multiplex PCR; TCRdb keeps only in-frame clonotypes and omits some of them. The profile shows 50,000 to 65,000 clones, roughly nine tenths of them singletons. Here the sequenced sample was CD4+ or CD8+ T cells sorted from blood, taken in a trial of the OX40 agonist ivuxolimab. The genes are TRBV9 and TRBJ2-3, with D maybe TRBD2 (5 bases). The receptor comes from an adult with an advanced solid tumor such as melanoma, head and neck, liver or kidney cancer. Written as DNA, the CDR3 is TGTGCCAGCAGCGCCGGACTGCCCCCGCGGGATACGCAGTATTTT. Amino acid sequence: CASSAGLPPRDTQYF. Complete variable domain (other parts from reference TRBV9 and TRBJ2-3): DSGVTQTPKHLITATGQRVTLRCSPRSGDLSVYWYQQSLDQGLQFLIQYYNGEERAKGNILERFSAQQFPDLHSELNLSSLELGDSALYFCASSAGLPPRDTQYFGPGTRLTVL.